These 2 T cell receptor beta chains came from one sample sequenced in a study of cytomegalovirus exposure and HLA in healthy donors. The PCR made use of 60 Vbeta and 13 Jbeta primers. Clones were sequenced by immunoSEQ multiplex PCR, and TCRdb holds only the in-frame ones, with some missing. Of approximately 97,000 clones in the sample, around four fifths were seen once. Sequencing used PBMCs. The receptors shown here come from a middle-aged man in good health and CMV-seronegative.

The CDR3 protein is CASSLRRGLGGKLFF. As DNA, the CDR3 is TGTGCCAGTAGCCTTAGGAGGGGGCTCGGCGGGAAACTGTTTTTT. V is TRBV19 and J is TRBJ1-4, with 7 bases identical to TRBD1. Germline trimming cut 6 bases from V and 11 bases from J; bases unmatched to any gene: 15. CDR1 is LNHDA and CDR2 is SQIVND in the germline V gene (reference sequence). The CDR3 covers 15 residues.

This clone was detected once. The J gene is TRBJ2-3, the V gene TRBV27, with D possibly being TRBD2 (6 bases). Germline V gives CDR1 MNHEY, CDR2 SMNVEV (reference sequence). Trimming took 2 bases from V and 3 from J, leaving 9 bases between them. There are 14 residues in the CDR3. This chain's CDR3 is CASSLGTGTDTQYF. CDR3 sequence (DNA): TGTGCCAGCAGTTTAGGGACTGGGACAGATACGCAGTATTTT.